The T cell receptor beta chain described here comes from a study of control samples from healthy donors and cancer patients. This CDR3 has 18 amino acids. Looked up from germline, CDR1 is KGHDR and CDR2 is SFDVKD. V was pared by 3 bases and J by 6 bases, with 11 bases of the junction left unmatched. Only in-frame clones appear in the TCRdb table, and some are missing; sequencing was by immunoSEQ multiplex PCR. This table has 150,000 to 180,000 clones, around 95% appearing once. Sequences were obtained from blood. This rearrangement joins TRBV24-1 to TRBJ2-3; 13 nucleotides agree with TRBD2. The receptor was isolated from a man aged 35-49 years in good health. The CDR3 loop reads CATSDPITSGGASDTQYF. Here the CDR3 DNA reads TGTGCCACCAGTGATCCGATTACTAGCGGGGGGGCGTCGGATACGCAGTATTTT.